A single sample is the source of the 18 T cell receptor beta chains below, sequenced in a study of neurological immune-mediated disorders. From the 5' RACE reads, TCRdb called clonotypes with MiXCR, one entry per CDR3 protein. Found here are about 82,000 distinct CDR3 sequences, about 2.5% of them singletons; the top ten hold roughly 1.2%. Sequenced: PBMCs. Receptors originate from a young woman with multiple sclerosis.

This clonotype was detected many times. V is TRBV6-2 or TRBV6-3 and J is TRBJ1-1; no firm D call. The V end lost 1 base, the J end lost 7 bases, and 10 bases lay between the germline ends. Germline V gene data show CDR1 as MNHEY and CDR2 as SVGEGT. The CDR3 extends over 13 amino acids. CDR3 DNA sequence: TGTGCCAGCAGTTACTTGTCGGGGATTGAAGCTTTCTTT. This sequence encodes CASSYLSGIEAFF.

This clonotype was detected ten times or more. V and J are TRBV20-1 and TRBJ2-5; D not resolved. The CDR3 is 11 amino acids. Germline loops: CDR1 DFQATT, CDR2 SNEGSKA (reference sequence). Trimming stripped 6 bases from V and 3 bases from J, with 8 bases between. The CDR3 DNA sequence: TGCAGTGCCCTAACGGAAGAGACCCAGTACTTC. This encodes CSALTEETQYF.

This clonotype was picked up many times. The chain couples TRBV29-1 to TRBJ2-1, with TRBD2 matching over 9 bases. Germline CDR1 and CDR2: SQVTM and ANQGSEA. The CDR3 extends over 16 amino acids. The trim removed 1 base at V and 2 bases at J, leaving 6 bases unmatched. The CDR3 DNA follows: TGCAGCGTTGAAGCCGGAGCGGGAGGTGCCTACAATGAGCAGTTCTTC. It translates to CSVEAGAGGAYNEQFF.

This clonotype was recorded a few times. This chain joins TRBV19 and TRBJ2-1; 8 bases are shared with TRBD1. J was trimmed by 6 bases and V by 3 bases; bases with no gene match: 1. CDR3 size: 13 residues. Germline V gene lookup returns CDR1 LNHDA and CDR2 SQIVND (reference sequence). DNA for the CDR3: TGTGCCAGTAGTATCGACAGGGGCAATGAGCAGTTCTTC. Protein sequence: CASSIDRGNEQFF. Supplemented by reference TRBV19 and TRBJ2-1, the full variable domain reads DGGITQSPKYLFRKEGQNVTLSCEQNLNHDAMYWYRQDPGQGLRLIYYSQIVNDFQKGDIAEGYSVSREKKESFPLTVTSAQKNPTAFYLCASSIDRGNEQFFGPGTRLTVL.

Many counts were recorded for this clonotype. This chain joins TRBV12-3 or TRBV12-4 and TRBJ1-6, with D tentatively TRBD1 (6 bases). CDR3 size: 15 residues. Trimming removed 6 bases from V and 7 bases from J, with 16 bases in between. For the CDR3, the DNA is TGTGCCAGCAGGCCGAGGGGACACGGCAATTCACCCCTCCACTTT. Translation: CASRPRGHGNSPLHF.

This clonotype was observed many times. The rearrangement links TRBV20-1 to TRBJ1-5; 8 nucleotides match TRBD1. V was pared by 6 bases and J by 7 bases, with 11 bases of the junction left unmatched. CDR3 length: 14 residues. The germline V gene has CDR1 DFQATT and CDR2 SNEGSKA (reference sequence). The CDR3 loop reads CSAVRQGLGQPQHF. The CDR3 bases are TGCAGTGCCGTGAGACAGGGGCTTGGGCAGCCCCAGCATTTT.

This clonotype came up many times. This chain connects TRBV10-2 to TRBJ1-5; no clear D. The germline gives CDR1 WSHSY, CDR2 SAAADI. V lost 2 bases, J lost 4 bases, and 6 bases lay in between. The CDR3 has 13 amino acids. The CDR3 reads CASSEPANQPQHF. CDR3 nucleotides: TGCGCCAGCAGTGAGCCCGCAAATCAGCCCCAGCATTTT.

This clonotype was counted at least ten times. The chain couples TRBV5-8 to TRBJ2-3, with TRBD2 matching over 9 bases. The CDR3 length is 15 residues. Germline V gene sequence: CDR1 SGHTS, CDR2 YDEGEE. V was pared by 0 bases and J by 2 bases, with 1 base of the junction left unmatched. The CDR3 reads CASSLGTSDTDTQYF. The DNA for the CDR3 is TGTGCCAGCAGCTTGGGGACTAGCGACACAGATACGCAGTATTTT.

In this sample, this clonotype turned up many times. The V call is TRBV5-1, the J call TRBJ1-2; the D gene is possibly TRBD1 (6 bases). This CDR3 spans 14 amino acids. V dropped 4 bases and J dropped 7 bases, with 17 bases sitting between them. CDR1 SGHRS and CDR2 YFSETQ come from the germline V gene. As DNA, the CDR3 is TGCGCCAGCAGCCATGGACAGCCAGCGGGTGGCTACACCTTC. Translating gives CASSHGQPAGGYTF. Based on the CDR3 plus reference TRBV5-1 and TRBJ1-2, the full variable domain is KAGVTQTPRYLIKTRGQQVTLSCSPISGHRSVSWYQQTPGQGLQFLFEYFSETQRNKGNFPGRFSGRQFSNSRSEMNVSTLELGDSALYLCASSHGQPAGGYTFGSGTRLTVV.

This clonotype has at least ten counts. V and J are TRBV6-1 and TRBJ2-1; 10 bases agree with TRBD1. This CDR3 has 15 amino acids. Trimming cost V 3 bases and J 10 bases; bases outside gene matches: 9. Looked up from germline, CDR1 is MNHNS and CDR2 is SASEGT. In nucleotides, the CDR3 is TGTGCCAGCAGTGACCGGGACAGGGGCAGGTGGGAGCAGTTCTTC. Encoded protein: CASSDRDRGRWEQFF.

On this clonotype: One end of the junction fails to match germline, which may point to a read error. This rearrangement joins TRBV10-3 to TRBJ1-6; no reliable D call. CDR1 ENHRY and CDR2 SYGVKD come from the germline V gene. The CDR3 has 12 amino acids. CDR3 residues: CAISENNSTLNF. The CDR3 region has the DNA TGTGCCATCAGTGAAAATAATTCAACCCTCAACTTT.

This clonotype was counted ten times or more. This rearrangement joins TRBV20-1 to TRBJ2-1; 8 bases are a match to TRBD2. Germline assignment: CDR1 DFQATT and CDR2 SNEGSKA (reference sequence). The CDR3 is 12 residues long. J was trimmed by 9 bases and V by 3 bases; bases with no gene match: 4. The CDR3 reads CSASSLAGEQFF. For the CDR3, the DNA is TGCAGTGCTAGTAGTCTAGCGGGTGAGCAGTTCTTC.

There are many counts of this clonotype. The chain recombines TRBV12-3 or TRBV12-4 with TRBJ1-2; D gene uncertain. V was shortened by 6 bases and J by 4 bases, with 12 bases between the two germline ends. The CDR3 extends over 13 amino acids. CDR3 nucleotide sequence: TGTGCCAGCAGCGTGGACGGGCTCTATGGCTACACCTTC. Translating it yields CASSVDGLYGYTF.

This clonotype was seen ten or more times. V and J are TRBV4-3 and TRBJ2-7; D unresolved. The ends were cut back, 1 base at V and 1 base at J, with 11 bases in the middle. Germline lookup yields CDR1 LGHNA and CDR2 YSLEER. The length of the CDR3 is 15 residues. CDR3 DNA: TGCGCCAGCAGCCAAGGTGGGATAGGATCCTACGAGCAGTACTTC. Translated, it gives CASSQGGIGSYEQYF.

This clonotype appeared many times. V usage is TRBV20-1 and J usage is TRBJ2-1; D is uncertain. Between the trimmed V and J ends, which lost 5 bases and 4 bases, there was a span of 18 bases. CDR3 length equals 15 residues. Germline values: CDR1 DFQATT, CDR2 SNEGSKA (reference sequence). CDR3 in DNA: TGCAGTGCTCCACTGATGCTAGGACCATACAATGAGCAGTTCTTC. Translation: CSAPLMLGPYNEQFF.

This clonotype was seen ten or more times. The CDR3 loop is CASSYNLAGGYEQYF. The CDR3 DNA sequence: TGCGCCAGCAGCTACAACCTAGCGGGAGGATACGAGCAGTACTTC. The V call is TRBV5-1, the J call TRBJ2-7; 11 bases line up with TRBD2. V was clipped by 3 bases and J by 4 bases; unmatched bases: 6. CDR1 SGHRS and CDR2 YFSETQ come from the germline V gene. The CDR3 spans 15 residues.

This clonotype was seen at least ten times. This chain joins TRBV12-3 or TRBV12-4 and TRBJ1-1; weak D call: TRBD1 (5 bases). This CDR3 comprises 12 residues. Trimming removed 3 bases at V and 8 bases at J, with 10 bases between. In nucleotides, the CDR3 is TGTGCCAGCAGTTTGACGGGGCCGGAAGCTTTCTTT. Amino acids: CASSLTGPEAFF.

There are a few counts of this clonotype. This chain uses TRBV6-6 with TRBJ2-5; no reliable D call. Germline CDR1 and CDR2: MNHNY and SVGAGI (reference sequence). Trimming removed 6 bases from V and 1 base from J, with 15 bases in between. There are 15 residues in the CDR3. CDR3 DNA: TGTGCCAGCAGCCACATAGGAAACCCCCAAGAGACCCAGTACTTC. It codes for CASSHIGNPQETQYF.